A selection of T cell receptor beta chains follows, all from one sample in a study of post-analysis software for immune sequencing data. TCRdb re-analysed the PCR reads in MiXCR, keeping a single row per CDR3 protein. The repertoire has 600,000 to 750,000 distinct CDR3 sequences, around 64% of them found once; the top ten carry approximately 11%. Sequencing was performed on blood. The source is a girl aged 2 to 9 with multiple sclerosis. Both conserved end residues are part of each CDR3. A D gene is named only where the DNA matches it firmly. Only part of the rows carry a size: once, few, many, or a class if the clone is expanded.

cdr3_aa,cdr3_nt,v_call,d_call,clone_size,j_call
CSVAPGNEQFF,TGCAGCGTAGCCCCGGGCAATGAGCAGTTCTTC,TRBV29-1,.,few,TRBJ2-1
CASSRGAGIQTQETQYF,TGTGCCAGCAGTAGAGGGGCGGGGATACAAACTCAAGAGACCCAGTACTTC,TRBV27,.,.,TRBJ2-5
CSARPLAGGNEQFF,TGCAGTGCTAGGCCCCTAGCGGGGGGGAATGAGCAGTTCTTC,TRBV20-1,TRBD2,.,TRBJ2-1
CASSWEGLYYGYTF,TGTGCCAGCAGCTGGGAGGGACTTTACTATGGCTACACCTTC,TRBV11-2,.,.,TRBJ1-2
CASRRETMNTGELFF,TGTGCCAGCAGACGGGAGACTATGAACACCGGGGAGCTGTTTTTT,TRBV2,.,.,TRBJ2-2
CASSSGTHLQETQYF,TGCGCCAGCAGCTCCGGGACCCATTTGCAAGAGACCCAGTACTTC,TRBV5-1,.,few,TRBJ2-5
CASSVESAGRIYEQYF,TGTGCCAGCAGCGTAGAATCAGCGGGAAGGATCTACGAGCAGTACTTC,TRBV9,TRBD2,.,TRBJ2-7
CASRETGPPYEQFF,TGTGCCAGCAGAGAGACAGGGCCGCCCTATGAGCAGTTCTTC,TRBV11-2,TRBD1,few,TRBJ2-1
CASSSPDKFTEAFF,TGCGCCAGCAGCTCCCCGGACAAGTTCACTGAAGCTTTCTTT,TRBV5-1,.,few,TRBJ1-1
CASSLVRGRLQPDTQYF,TGTGCCAGCAGCTTAGTTCGGGGACGCCTACAACCAGATACGCAGTATTTT,TRBV11-1,.,few,TRBJ2-3
CSARGLREIHTDTQYF,TGCAGTGCTAGAGGTCTGCGGGAGATCCACACAGATACGCAGTATTTT,TRBV20-1,TRBD2,.,TRBJ2-3
CASSLALSGTQYF,TGTGCCAGCAGCTTAGCGCTATCCGGGACCCAGTACTTC,TRBV7-9,.,.,TRBJ2-5
CASSFTRQGFNQPQHF,TGTGCCAGCAGCTTCACGAGACAGGGGTTCAATCAGCCCCAGCATTTT,TRBV12-3/TRBV12-4,TRBD1,.,TRBJ1-5
CASSQKWDTEAFF,TGTGCCAGCAGCCAAAAGTGGGACACTGAAGCTTTCTTT,TRBV3-1,.,once,TRBJ1-1
CSATAPGSPDRGPLPGYTF,TGCAGTGCGACCGCTCCCGGTAGCCCGGACAGGGGGCCCCTGCCTGGCTACACCTTC,TRBV20-1,TRBD1,.,TRBJ1-2
CSAAPLSWETQYF,TGCAGTGCTGCCCCTCTTAGTTGGGAGACCCAGTACTTC,TRBV20-1,.,.,TRBJ2-5
CASRRGPDTQYF,TGTGCCAGCAGACGAGGCCCAGATACGCAGTATTTT,TRBV2,.,few,TRBJ2-3
CASSGQGVDRETQYF,TGTGCCAGCAGCGGACAGGGGGTTGATCGAGAGACCCAGTACTTC,TRBV12-3/TRBV12-4,TRBD1,.,TRBJ2-5
CASSVRLAGGSSYNEQFF,TGTGCCAGCAGCGTCCGACTAGCGGGAGGTAGCTCCTACAATGAGCAGTTCTTC,TRBV9,TRBD2,few,TRBJ2-1
CASSYLAGGPKTQYF,TGTGCCAGCAGTTACCTAGCGGGGGGGCCAAAGACCCAGTACTTC,TRBV27,TRBD2,.,TRBJ2-5
CASGKAGDSYEQYF,TGCGCCAGCGGCAAGGCGGGAGACTCCTACGAGCAGTACTTC,TRBV5-1,TRBD2,few,TRBJ2-7
CAIAGTSGMQGEQFF,TGTGCCATCGCCGGGACTAGCGGGATGCAGGGTGAGCAGTTCTTC,TRBV10-3,TRBD2,.,TRBJ2-1
CASSQEGAAGYNEQFF,TGCGCCAGCAGCCAAGAAGGGGCAGCAGGGTACAATGAGCAGTTCTTC,TRBV4-1,.,.,TRBJ2-1
CASSQLPRDHSSYNEQFF,TGCGCCAGCAGCCAACTCCCCCGGGACCACAGCTCCTACAATGAGCAGTTCTTC,TRBV4-1,.,.,TRBJ2-1
CASSPTAPILTDTQYF,TGTGCCAGCTCACCAACAGCACCCATACTTACAGATACGCAGTATTTT,TRBV18,.,.,TRBJ2-3
CASSFITGTSGGNEQFF,TGTGCCAGCAGTTTCATAACCGGGACTAGCGGGGGGAATGAGCAGTTCTTC,TRBV28,TRBD2,.,TRBJ2-1
CSVAGLPQETQYF,TGCAGCGTTGCGGGACTACCACAAGAGACCCAGTACTTC,TRBV29-1,TRBD2,once,TRBJ2-5
CASSNRASGYTF,TGTGCCAGCAGTAACAGGGCTTCTGGCTACACCTTC,TRBV6-6,.,few,TRBJ1-2
CASSPRPWGGLAVHEQYF,TGTGCCAGCAGCCCCAGACCTTGGGGGGGACTAGCGGTCCACGAGCAGTACTTC,TRBV7-6,TRBD2,.,TRBJ2-7
CASSTRQDTQYF,TGTGCCAGCAGTACCCGCCAGGATACGCAGTATTTT,TRBV6-6,.,few,TRBJ2-3
CASSQAVGQETQYF,TGCGCCAGCAGCCAAGCTGTGGGGCAAGAGACCCAGTACTTC,TRBV4-1,.,.,TRBJ2-5
CASSPGRTYTEAFF,TGTGCCAGCAGCCCCGGCAGGACCTACACTGAAGCTTTCTTT,TRBV14,.,.,TRBJ1-1
CASSQEGQVHNEQFF,TGCGCCAGCAGCCAGGAGGGACAGGTTCACAATGAGCAGTTCTTC,TRBV5-1,TRBD1,.,TRBJ2-1
CASSYSREGGKNIQYF,TGTGCCAGCAGTTACTCGAGGGAGGGAGGCAAAAACATTCAGTATTTC,TRBV6-6,TRBD2,.,TRBJ2-7
CASSQWTGAEAFF,TGTGCCAGCAGCCAGTGGACGGGCGCTGAAGCTTTCTTT,TRBV14,.,.,TRBJ1-1
CSARDGERASSSYNEQFF,TGCAGTGCTAGAGATGGGGAACGGGCCTCGTCCTCCTACAATGAGCAGTTCTTC,TRBV20-1,.,.,TRBJ2-1
CASSETSGGDYEQYF,TGTGCCAGCAGTGAGACTAGCGGGGGGGACTACGAGCAGTACTTC,TRBV28,TRBD2,.,TRBJ2-7
CAISTLYETRTQYF,TGTGCCATCAGCACCCTTTACGAGACTAGGACGCAGTATTTT,TRBV10-3,.,.,TRBJ2-3
CTSSLGDNEQFF,TGCACCAGCAGCTTAGGGGATAATGAGCAGTTCTTC,TRBV5-1,.,.,TRBJ2-1
CASSPGQGSGANVLTF,TGCGCCAGCAGCCCTGGACAGGGATCTGGGGCCAACGTCCTGACTTTC,TRBV5-1,TRBD1,few,TRBJ2-6
CASSQGAGLAADEQFF,TGCGCCAGCAGCCAAGGAGCGGGACTAGCGGCCGATGAGCAGTTCTTC,TRBV4-1,TRBD2,.,TRBJ2-1
CASSGGSWETQYF,TGTGCCAGCAGCGGAGGGTCCTGGGAGACCCAGTACTTC,TRBV6-5,.,once,TRBJ2-5
CASSGGTPNIQYF,TGTGCCAGCAGTGGGGGTACCCCAAACATTCAGTACTTC,TRBV12-3/TRBV12-4,.,.,TRBJ2-4
CASSLLAGYERYF,TGTGCCAGCAGCCTCTTAGCGGGATACGAGCGGTACTTC,TRBV3-1,TRBD2,.,TRBJ2-7
CAISENRDRNEQFF,TGTGCCATCAGTGAAAACCGGGACCGCAATGAGCAGTTCTTC,TRBV10-3,.,.,TRBJ2-1
CASSPLAGGSSYNEQFF,TGTGCCAGCAGCCCACTAGCGGGGGGGTCGTCCTACAATGAGCAGTTCTTC,TRBV4-2,TRBD2,few,TRBJ2-1
CASSVETSVDHNEQFF,TGTGCCAGCAGCGTAGAGACTAGCGTAGACCACAATGAGCAGTTCTTC,TRBV9,TRBD2,.,TRBJ2-1
CASSPTGSVIYTF,TGTGCCAGCAGCCCGACAGGGTCGGTCATCTACACCTTC,TRBV7-6,TRBD1,.,TRBJ1-2
CSARLAATARGEQFF,TGCAGTGCTAGACTAGCGGCTACGGCCAGAGGTGAGCAGTTCTTC,TRBV20-1,TRBD2,.,TRBJ2-1
CASSLVTGPYEQYF,TGTGCCAGCAGCTTAGTGACGGGACCCTACGAGCAGTACTTC,TRBV11-2,.,.,TRBJ2-7
CASSEGKISNTEAFF,TGCGCCAGCAGCGAGGGGAAAATCTCGAACACTGAAGCTTTCTTT,TRBV5-1,.,.,TRBJ1-1
CASSPGTSTYEQYF,TGTGCCAGCAGCCCAGGGACTAGCACCTACGAGCAGTACTTC,TRBV6-6,TRBD2,few,TRBJ2-7
CSARTGTGNNEQFF,TGCAGTGCTAGGACCGGGACAGGAAACAATGAGCAGTTCTTC,TRBV20-1,TRBD1,.,TRBJ2-1
CASSLTSSYNEQFF,TGTGCCAGCAGCTTGACTAGCTCCTACAATGAGCAGTTCTTC,TRBV9,.,many,TRBJ2-1
CASSRSEGIYEQYF,TGTGCCAGCAGCCGTTCGGAGGGTATATACGAGCAGTACTTC,TRBV3-1,.,.,TRBJ2-7
CATSRVGENTEAFF,TGTGCCACCAGCAGAGTTGGGGAGAACACTGAAGCTTTCTTT,TRBV15,.,.,TRBJ1-1
CSVDLPQSTSTDTQYF,TGCAGCGTTGATCTCCCGCAATCCACTAGCACAGATACGCAGTATTTT,TRBV29-1,.,few,TRBJ2-3